This T cell receptor (beta chain) appears in the sequencing data of a study of T cells in Graves' hyperthyroidism and ophthalmopathy. Germline V gene data show CDR1 as LGHNA and CDR2 as YNFKEQ. The V end was cut by 3 bases, the J end by 3 bases, with 12 bases between. The length of the CDR3 is 15 residues. The CDR3 regions of TCR beta were amplified from RNA transcripts. HTBI primers were the set used in a first-round RT-PCR of the TCR CDR3. Each CDR3 protein gets one entry after TCRdb re-called the multiplex PCR reads with MiXCR. The repertoire has about half a million distinct CDR3 sequences, approximately 25% of them found once; the top ten carry about 11%. Ophthalmopathy cases met thresholds of Clinical Activity Score at least 3, NOSPECS grade at least 4 and duration under 3 months.

This sequence was found in a woman in her 30s with Graves' ophthalmopathy. The source material was blood. This rearrangement joins TRBV4-2 to TRBJ1-3; D uncertain. The CDR3 DNA reads TGTGCCAGCAGCCAGCCGAGAAGCCGTGGAAACACCATATATTTT. The encoded protein is CASSQPRSRGNTIYF.